One sample yielded the 17 T cell receptor beta chains listed below, sequenced in a study of vaccination effects on CD4 cells after COVID-19. Expansion with viral peptide pools was applied to antigen-specific CD4+ T cells by the ViraFEST assay prior to sequencing. Scientists isolated CD4+ T cells after a roughly 10-day culture period ended. In the vaccine recipients, nucleocapsid antibodies were negative and there was no prior SARS-CoV-2 infection. These receptors' antigens are unknown. Only in-frame clones appear in the TCRdb table, and some are missing; sequencing was by immunoSEQ multiplex PCR. The sample comprises about 48,000 clones, 75% to 80% of which are singletons, and less than 7.5% rests with the top ten. This material consisted of CD4+ T cells from PBMCs cultured with HCoV-OC43 spike peptides, taken before COVID-19 vaccination. Stated subset: HCoV-OC43 spike overlapping peptide pool stimulation. These TCRs come from a human donor who received a COVID-19 vaccine.

The CDR3 here is CASSLAERGSEQYV. In DNA form, the CDR3 reads TGCGCCAGCAGCTTGGCCGAGCGGGGGAGCGAGCAGTACGTC. The chain is built from TRBV5-1 and TRBJ2-7, with TRBD2 matching 8 bases. The CDR3 consists of 14 residues. The germline V gene has CDR1 SGHRS and CDR2 YFSETQ. V shed 0 bases and J 6 bases; nucleotides not matched to a gene: 5.

The V and J genes are TRBV29-1 and TRBJ1-4; D is uncertain. The CDR3 is made up of 13 amino acids. V was clipped by 3 bases and J by 3 bases, with 8 bases between them. Germline CDR1 and CDR2: SQVTM and ANQGSEA. The CDR3 bases are TGCAGCGTTGAGGCAGCGTCTAATGAAAAACTGTTTTTT. The encoded protein is CSVEAASNEKLFF.

This clone was observed once. This rearrangement joins TRBV18 to TRBJ1-5; 7 bases align to TRBD1. This CDR3 is built from 15 residues. The trim removed 1 base at V and 5 bases at J, leaving 5 bases unmatched. The germline CDR1 and CDR2 sequences are KGHSH and LQKENI. The CDR3, as DNA: TGTGCCAGCTCACCACAGAGGGGGCTCGATCAGCCCCAGCATTTT. As protein: CASSPQRGLDQPQHF.

The rearrangement links TRBV6-5 to TRBJ2-5; unclear D gene. CDR1 and CDR2 (germline): MNHEY, SVGAGI. Deletions cut 4 bases from V and 7 bases from J, with 7 bases between. CDR3 length: 11 amino acids. The CDR3 nucleotides are TGTGCCAGCAGTTTCTCGGGGACCCAGTACTTC. It specifies CASSFSGTQYF.

This clone has more than one count but fewer than ten. V is TRBV28 and J is TRBJ1-6, with TRBD1 matching 9 bases. The CDR3 consists of 17 residues. V shed 3 bases and J 5 bases; nucleotides not matched to a gene: 8. In germline, CDR1 is MDHEN, CDR2 SYDVKM. CDR3 amino acids: CASSFSTRTGDNSPLHF. The CDR3 region has the DNA TGTGCCAGCAGTTTTTCCACCCGGACAGGGGATAATTCACCCCTCCACTTT. The variable domain in full, with the rest retrieved from reference TRBV28 and TRBJ1-6, is DVKVTQSSRYLVKRTGEKVFLECVQDMDHENMFWYRQDPGLGLRLIYFSYDVKMKEKGDIPEGYSVSREKKERFSLILESASTNQTSMYLCASSFSTRTGDNSPLHFGNGTRLTVT.

V usage is TRBV11-2 and J usage is TRBJ1-2; D remains unclear. The germline gives CDR1 SGHAT, CDR2 FQNNGV. CDR3 length: 13 residues. Between the trimmed V and J ends, which lost 1 base and 4 bases, there was a span of 7 bases. The CDR3 DNA follows: TGTGCCAGCAGCTTAGGGGAGAGCTATGGCTACACCTTC. It specifies CASSLGESYGYTF.

V usage is TRBV29-1 and J usage is TRBJ1-1; D gene unclear. The V gene lost 4 bases and the J gene lost 6 bases, with 9 bases spanning the gap. Germline CDR1 SQVTM, CDR2 ANQGSEA. The CDR3 extends over 11 amino acids. In DNA form, the CDR3 reads TGCAGCGTTGTAAGGGCCCCTGAAGCTTTCTTT. Protein sequence: CSVVRAPEAFF.

The chain is built from TRBV7-6 and TRBJ2-3, with a tentative D call TRBD2 (5 bases). This CDR3 comprises 19 residues. The germline V gene has CDR1 SGHVS and CDR2 FNYEAQ. V lost 1 base to trimming and J lost 5 bases, with 25 bases between them. The CDR3 here is CASSLEYSEVEVLIDTQYF. CDR3 nucleotides: TGTGCCAGCAGCTTAGAATACTCGGAGGTAGAAGTATTAATAGATACGCAGTATTTT.

J is TRBJ2-5 and V is TRBV4-1; maybe TRBD2 (5 bases). The CDR3 contains 12 residues. Between the trimmed V and J ends, which lost 4 bases and 4 bases, there was a span of 7 bases. Germline assignment: CDR1 MGHRA and CDR2 YSYEKL. The CDR3, as DNA: TGCGCCAGCAGCCCTGGAGGAGAGACCCAGTACTTC. This translates into CASSPGGETQYF.

The V and J genes are TRBV7-2 and TRBJ2-3; TRBD2 matches 8 bases. V was pared by 1 base and J by 4 bases, with 7 bases of the junction left unmatched. The CDR3 extends over 16 amino acids. Germline CDR1 reads SGHTA; CDR2 reads FQGNSA. The CDR3 sequence is CASSLGPSGGADTQYF. CDR3 sequence (DNA): TGTGCCAGCAGCTTAGGTCCGTCGGGGGGGGCAGATACGCAGTATTTT. Looking up the rest from reference TRBV7-2 and TRBJ2-3 gives the full variable domain: GAGVSQSPSNKVTEKGKDVELRCDPISGHTALYWYRQSLGQGLEFLIYFQGNSAPDKSGLPSDRFSAERTGGSVSTLTIQRTQQEDSAVYLCASSLGPSGGADTQYFGPGTRLTVL.

This clone turned up a few times. This chain links TRBV7-2 with TRBJ1-1; TRBD1 matches at 8 bases. The CDR3 extends over 15 amino acids. Germline CDR1 reads SGHTA; CDR2 reads FQGNSA. J gave up 5 bases and V 5 bases, and 10 bases lay outside the gene matches. The CDR3 loop reads CASSTRTGTSTEAFF. The DNA for the CDR3 is TGTGCCAGCAGCACCAGGACAGGGACGAGTACTGAAGCTTTCTTT.

The chain links TRBV12-5 to TRBJ2-5; 11 nucleotides align to TRBD1. CDR1 and CDR2 (germline): LGHNT, FRNRAP. This CDR3 is 16 amino acids long. With 3 bases clipped from V and 4 bases from J, the junction kept 7 bases outside the gene matches. CDR3 DNA: TGTGCTAGTGGTTTAGGGGACAGGGGGTCGGGAGAGACCCAGTACTTC. Protein sequence: CASGLGDRGSGETQYF.

The V gene is TRBV7-3, the J gene TRBJ2-3; D is possibly TRBD2 (6 bases). The CDR3 is 13 residues long. Germline V gene lookup returns CDR1 SGHTA and CDR2 FQGTGA. Trimming removed 5 bases from V and 3 bases from J, with 9 bases in between. DNA for the CDR3: TGTGCCAGCAGCCCGGCGGGGACAGATACGCAGTATTTT. Amino acid sequence: CASSPAGTDTQYF.

This rearrangement joins TRBV5-1 to TRBJ2-2; TRBD1 matches 7 bases. The length of the CDR3 is 16 residues. V trimming: 4 bases; J trimming: 3 bases; junction bases outside the gene matches: 9. Germline loops: CDR1 SGHRS, CDR2 YFSETQ. The CDR3 nucleotides are TGCGCCAGCAGCCCTCTACCAACAGGGGACACCGGGGAGCTGTTTTTT. It codes for CASSPLPTGDTGELFF.

The genes are TRBV9 and TRBJ1-5; D gene ambiguous. The CDR3 spans 14 residues. V lost 0 bases to trimming and J lost 6 bases, with 10 bases between them. Germline V CDR1 and CDR2: SGDLS, YYNGEE. The CDR3 DNA reads TGTGCCAGCAGCGTAGAGAAGAGGCGTCAGCCCCAGCATTTT. It yields the protein CASSVEKRRQPQHF. The entire variable domain, with the rest obtained from reference TRBV9 and TRBJ1-5, is as follows: DSGVTQTPKHLITATGQRVTLRCSPRSGDLSVYWYQQSLDQGLQFLIQYYNGEERAKGNILERFSAQQFPDLHSELNLSSLELGDSALYFCASSVEKRRQPQHFGDGTRLSIL.

Note on this clone: The same CDR3 is also encoded by other DNA sequences in this sample. The rearrangement uses TRBV3-1 (or the pseudogene TRBV3-2) and TRBJ1-1, with D perhaps matching TRBD1 (5 bases). Germline V gene sequence: CDR1 LGHDT, CDR2 YNNKEL (reference sequence). The CDR3 has 14 residues. Trimming shortened V by 1 base and J by 2 bases, and 8 bases separated the two germline ends. The CDR3 loop is CASSQVGGNTEAFF. CDR3 bases: TGTGCCAGCAGCCAAGTGGGGGGAAACACTGAAGCTTTCTTT.

The rearrangement links TRBV5-4 to TRBJ2-1, with TRBD2 identical over 10 bases. The trim removed 4 bases at V and 9 bases at J, leaving 7 bases unmatched. This CDR3 has 14 residues. The germline gives CDR1 SGHNT, CDR2 YYREEE (reference sequence). The CDR3 loop reads CASSTRLAGGEQFF. The CDR3 DNA reads TGTGCCAGCAGCACAAGACTAGCGGGTGGTGAGCAGTTCTTC.